A single sample is the source of the 9 T cell receptor beta chains below, sequenced in a study of blood T cells in healthy people across ages. Combining a sample-barcoded 5' primer with a J-beta primer mix, a second PCR ran for about 7 to 12 cycles. TCRdb reprocessed the 5' RACE reads with MiXCR, giving one entry per CDR3 protein. Of some 640,000 distinct CDR3 sequences listed, roughly 31% are singletons. Sequencing was performed on blood. All receptors come from a woman older than 75 in good health.

Ten or more counts support this clonotype. DNA of the CDR3: TGTGCCTGGAGTGTACCGGCCACAGATACGCAGTATTTT. Amino acids: CAWSVPATDTQYF. The gene calls are TRBV30 and TRBJ2-3; D call uncertain. CDR3 size: 13 residues. The ends were cut back, 0 bases at V and 2 bases at J, with 6 bases in the middle. CDR1 is GTSNPN, CDR2 SVGIG, per germline (reference sequence).

Many counts were recorded for this clonotype. This chain links TRBV18 with TRBJ2-1; perhaps TRBD2 as D (6 bases). The germline gives CDR1 KGHSH, CDR2 LQKENI. The CDR3 extends over 16 amino acids. V lost 2 bases, J lost 6 bases, and 17 bases lay in between. This chain's CDR3 is CASSPTRLDNGNEQFF. For the CDR3, the DNA is TGTGCCAGCTCACCAACGCGACTAGATAACGGCAATGAGCAGTTCTTC.

This clonotype was recorded many times. CDR3 sequence: CASSPGQAHEQYF. The CDR3 DNA sequence: TGTGCCAGCTCACCGGGACAGGCCCACGAGCAGTACTTC. The genes are TRBV18 and TRBJ2-7; 8 positions agree with TRBD1. J gave up 5 bases and V 3 bases, and 3 bases lay outside the gene matches. CDR1 and CDR2 from the germline V gene are KGHSH and LQKENI. CDR3 length: 13 residues.

Concerning this clonotype itself: The junction does not match germline at one end; this may be a read error. The chain uses TRBV30 and TRBJ2-7, with D unresolved. The CDR3 has 11 amino acids. CDR1 and CDR2 from the germline V gene are GTSNPN and SVGIG (reference sequence). CDR3 sequence: CVWSVQYEQYF. The CDR3 nucleotides are TGTGTCTGGAGTGTACAATACGAGCAGTACTTC.

This clonotype was seen at least ten times. Sequence at one end of the junction differs from germline and may be a read error. The chain links TRBV24-1 to TRBJ2-1; TRBD2 matches 10 bases. CDR3 length equals 13 residues. Germline V gene lookup returns CDR1 KGHDR and CDR2 SFDVKD. The CDR3 DNA reads as TGTGCCATCGAGCGGGGGGGGGACCATGAACAGTTCTTC. Translated: CAIERGGDHEQFF.

Turning to this clonotype: A much more abundant neighbour one base away suggests this may be a read error. This sequence joins TRBV7-2 and TRBJ2-4; the match to TRBD1 covers 7 bases. CDR1 is SGHTA, CDR2 FQGNSA, per germline. The CDR3 is 16 amino acids. CDR3 in amino acids: CASSLGGRGIGETQCF. CDR3 DNA sequence: TGTGCCAGCAGCTTAGGGGGCAGGGGGATAGGGGAGACCCAGTGCTTC. The full variable domain, its missing parts supplied by reference TRBV7-2 and TRBJ2-4, is GAGVSQSPSNKVTEKGKDVELRCDPISGHTALYWYRQSLGQGLEFLIYFQGNSAPDKSGLPSDRFSAERTGGSVSTLTIQRTQQEDSAVYLCASSLGGRGIGETQCFGAGTRLSVL.

This clonotype was counted a few times. A much larger clonotype is one base distant, so this may be a read error. The V call is TRBV7-3, the J call TRBJ2-4, with 8 bases identical to TRBD1. The end of the DNA fits TRBJ2-7 better, so the J call may be wrong. This CDR3 comprises 14 residues. Germline V gives CDR1 SGHTA, CDR2 FQGTGA. The CDR3 loop reads CASSPGQECNEQYF. The DNA of the CDR3 is TGTGCCAGCAGCCCGGGACAGGAATGCAACGAGCAGTACTTC.

The rearrangement uses TRBV20-1 and TRBJ2-3, with a weak D call TRBD1 (5 bases). The germline CDR1 and CDR2 sequences are DFQATT and SNEGSKA (reference sequence). The CDR3 length is 14 residues. Trimming took off 2 bases at V and 1 base at J, with 10 bases between the two ends. CDR3 amino acids: CSARRGSGTDTQYF. The CDR3 DNA sequence: TGCAGTGCTAGAAGGGGAAGCGGCACAGATACGCAGTATTTT.

This clonotype occurred many times. This chain joins TRBV6-5 and TRBJ1-6, with TRBD1 matching 7 bases. Germline loops: CDR1 MNHEY, CDR2 SVGAGI. The CDR3 has 14 residues. V shed 6 bases, J shed 10 bases, and the junction held 9 bases outside the gene matches. This CDR3 is CASSPDRANSPLHF. CDR3 sequence (DNA): TGTGCCAGCAGCCCAGACAGGGCCAACTCACCCCTCCACTTT.